The 25 T cell receptor beta chains listed next were all sequenced from one sample in a study of shared clonotypes between healthy human individuals. The repertoire was sequenced with immunoSEQ multiplex PCR; TCRdb's copy has only in-frame clones and lacks some. The sample lists some 2,500,000 clones; 92% were seen once. The sample comprised naive CD4+ T cells from PBMCs. The subset was: CD45RA+ positively selected. These receptors all stem from a man between 18 and 29 years old in good health. Some clones in this sample may be carry-over from other donors' samples.

This rearrangement joins TRBV28 to TRBJ2-5, with 10 positions matching TRBD1. J was trimmed by 4 bases and V by 3 bases; bases with no gene match: 5. CDR1 and CDR2 from the germline V gene are MDHEN and SYDVKM. There are 15 residues in the CDR3. The CDR3 sequence: CASSFDRGQGETQYF. The CDR3 DNA follows: TGTGCCAGCAGTTTCGACAGGGGGCAGGGAGAGACCCAGTACTTC.

The CDR3 is CASIPPDGRQETQYF. CDR3 nucleotides: TGTGCCAGCATTCCTCCCGACGGTAGGCAAGAGACCCAGTACTTC. This chain connects TRBV28 to TRBJ2-5, with no clear D. Germline-derived CDR1 and CDR2 are MDHEN and SYDVKM. The CDR3 totals 15 residues. The ends were cut back, 7 bases at V and 2 bases at J, with 17 bases in the middle.

With regard to this clone: Different DNA sequences within this sample yield the same CDR3. The V and J genes are TRBV6-1 and TRBJ2-3; 7 bases agree with TRBD2. Losses at the gene ends were 1 base for V and 2 bases for J; bases not matched to a gene: 0. The CDR3 is made up of 14 amino acids. CDR1 MNHNS and CDR2 SASEGT come from the germline V gene. The CDR3 sequence is CASSEGLATDTQYF. As DNA, the CDR3 is TGTGCCAGCAGTGAAGGACTAGCCACAGATACGCAGTATTTT.

This clone was picked up one time. V is TRBV28 and J is TRBJ1-5; 9 bases match TRBD1. V was pared by 2 bases and J by 3 bases, with 5 bases of the junction left unmatched. The V gene's germline CDR1 is MDHEN and CDR2 SYDVKM. The CDR3 is made up of 16 amino acids. CDR3 amino acids: CASSLAGTGPNQPQHF. The CDR3 DNA reads as TGTGCCAGCAGTTTAGCAGGGACAGGGCCCAATCAGCCCCAGCATTTT.

The chain employs TRBV5-1 and TRBJ2-7, with D uncertain. Per germline, CDR1 SGHRS and CDR2 YFSETQ. This CDR3 is 15 amino acids long. Trimming removed 1 base from V and 0 bases from J, with 11 bases in between. CDR3 DNA sequence: TGCGCCAGCAGCTTGAACAGCCTAAACTCCTACGAGCAGTACTTC. Its translation: CASSLNSLNSYEQYF.

The chain uses TRBV4-1 and TRBJ1-5; D gene uncertain. The CDR3 extends over 14 amino acids. With 3 bases removed from V and 4 bases from J, the gap between germline ends came to 10 bases. Germline CDR1 MGHRA, CDR2 YSYEKL. The CDR3 protein is CASSQDGKNQPQHF. CDR3 nucleotides: TGCGCCAGCAGCCAGGACGGAAAAAATCAGCCCCAGCATTTT.

V gene TRBV7-6 combines with J gene TRBJ2-7; either TRBD1 or TRBD2 may supply D (5 bases each). Deletions cut 5 bases from V and 2 bases from J, with 16 bases between. Germline V CDR1 and CDR2: SGHVS, FNYEAQ. The CDR3 sequence is 15 residues long. CDR3 DNA: TGTGCCAGCAGCCCAACAGGAGGTGGGGCCTACGAGCAGTACTTC. Amino acid sequence: CASSPTGGGAYEQYF.

The chain has TRBV27 and TRBJ1-2, with D possibly being TRBD1 (5 bases). The CDR3 runs 15 residues. Trimming left V 6 bases short and J 2 bases short, with 16 bases between. Germline loops: CDR1 MNHEY, CDR2 SMNVEV (reference sequence). The CDR3 spells CASSTYRDGNYGYTF. Written as DNA, the CDR3 is TGTGCCAGCAGCACCTACCGGGACGGGAACTATGGCTACACCTTC.

The rearrangement joins TRBV19 to TRBJ2-7; no definite D call. The length of the CDR3 is 14 residues. Trimming took 4 bases from V and 2 from J, leaving 12 bases between them. Germline lookup yields CDR1 LNHDA and CDR2 SQIVND (reference sequence). CDR3 region: CASSRFGRTYEQYF. The CDR3 nucleotides are TGTGCCAGTAGTAGGTTCGGCAGAACCTACGAGCAGTACTTC.

The rearrangement links TRBV6-6 to TRBJ2-1; TRBD2 might be the D (6 bases). Germline-derived CDR1 and CDR2 are MNHNY and SVGAGI (reference sequence). Between the trimmed V and J ends, which lost 4 bases and 7 bases, there was a span of 17 bases. This CDR3 has 15 amino acids. CDR3 residues: CASSSHSGTANEQFF. In DNA, the CDR3 is TGTGCCAGCAGTTCACACTCCGGGACTGCGAATGAGCAGTTCTTC.

V is TRBV30 and J is TRBJ2-7, with 8 bases identical to TRBD1. Germline-derived CDR1 and CDR2 are GTSNPN and SVGIG (reference sequence). The CDR3 spans 11 residues. The ends lost 5 bases at V and 6 bases at J; junction bases unmatched: 3. In nucleotides, the CDR3 is TGTGCCTGGGCAGGGGGCCGCGAGCAGTACTTC. This sequence encodes CAWAGGREQYF.

This rearrangement joins TRBV29-1 to TRBJ1-4, with 8 bases matching TRBD1. The CDR3 contains 14 residues. The V and J ends lost 4 bases and 4 bases, in that order; junction bases with no gene match: 5. Germline CDR1 reads SQVTM; CDR2 reads ANQGSEA. The CDR3 loop reads CSVAGQADNEKLFF. CDR3 bases: TGCAGCGTTGCGGGACAGGCAGATAATGAAAAACTGTTTTTT. Full variable domain (missing parts from reference TRBV29-1 and TRBJ1-4): SAVISQKPSRDICQRGTSLTIQCQVDSQVTMMFWYRQQPGQSLTLIATANQGSEATYESGFVIDKFPISRPNLTFSTLTVSNMSPEDSSIYLCSVAGQADNEKLFFGSGTQLSVL.

The V gene is TRBV19, the J gene TRBJ1-5; D remains ambiguous. V lost 2 bases to trimming and J lost 5 bases, with 10 bases between them. Germline assignment: CDR1 LNHDA and CDR2 SQIVND (reference sequence). This CDR3 is 14 amino acids long. The CDR3 region is CASSIPGSDQPQHF. The CDR3, as DNA: TGTGCCAGTAGTATACCGGGTTCAGATCAGCCCCAGCATTTT.

This chain links TRBV29-1 with TRBJ2-2; TRBD1 or TRBD2 may be the D gene (5 bases each). Trimming removed 8 bases from V and 0 bases from J, with 13 bases in between. CDR3 length equals 14 residues. CDR1 and CDR2 (germline): SQVTM, ANQGSEA. CDR3 region: CSIDGATNTGELFF. The CDR3 coding sequence is TGCAGCATCGACGGGGCAACGAACACCGGGGAGCTGTTTTTT.

The chain recombines TRBV18 with TRBJ2-1; 7 nucleotides match TRBD2. CDR1 KGHSH and CDR2 LQKENI come from the germline V gene. This CDR3 is 16 amino acids long. The V and J ends lost 6 bases and 2 bases, in that order; junction bases with no gene match: 10. The CDR3 loop reads CASSQGAAGAYNEQFF. The CDR3 nucleotides read TGTGCCAGCTCCCAAGGGGCCGCGGGGGCCTACAATGAGCAGTTCTTC.

This chain connects TRBV28 to TRBJ2-7; 7 nucleotides match TRBD2. In germline, CDR1 is MDHEN, CDR2 SYDVKM. This CDR3 comprises 18 residues. The ends lost 2 bases at V and 0 bases at J; junction bases unmatched: 13. CDR3 region: CASSLRPIGREVSYEQYF. Written as DNA, the CDR3 is TGTGCCAGCAGTTTAAGACCCATCGGACGGGAGGTCTCCTACGAGCAGTACTTC.

The chain links TRBV19 to TRBJ2-1; 12 bases line up with TRBD2. Germline V lookup: CDR1 LNHDA, CDR2 SQIVND (reference sequence). Trimming cost V 5 bases and J 10 bases; bases outside gene matches: 15. There are 17 residues in the CDR3. The CDR3 loop reads CASSPRTSGDYGREQFF. For the CDR3, the DNA is TGTGCCAGTAGTCCCAGGACTAGCGGGGACTATGGACGAGAGCAGTTCTTC.

This rearrangement joins TRBV28 to TRBJ2-2, with TRBD1 matching 9 bases. The V and J ends lost 3 bases and 4 bases, in that order; junction bases with no gene match: 6. Germline CDR1 is MDHEN and CDR2 is SYDVKM. The CDR3 has 16 residues. For the CDR3, the DNA is TGTGCCAGCAGTTTTGACAGGGGGACAGGCACCGGGGAGCTGTTTTTT. Amino acids: CASSFDRGTGTGELFF. Combining the CDR3 with reference TRBV28 and TRBJ2-2 gives the whole variable domain DVKVTQSSRYLVKRTGEKVFLECVQDMDHENMFWYRQDPGLGLRLIYFSYDVKMKEKGDIPEGYSVSREKKERFSLILESASTNQTSMYLCASSFDRGTGTGELFFGEGSRLTVL.

The V call is TRBV4-1, the J call TRBJ2-5, with 9 bases matching TRBD2. V shed 6 bases, J shed 8 bases, and the junction held 4 bases outside the gene matches. The length of the CDR3 is 12 residues. Germline V gene data show CDR1 as MGHRA and CDR2 as YSYEKL. CDR3 loop: CASRREGDTQYF. Written as DNA, the CDR3 is TGCGCCAGCAGGCGGGAGGGGGACACCCAGTACTTC.

V is TRBV4-1 and J is TRBJ1-4; D perhaps matches TRBD1 (5 bases). This CDR3 contains 15 residues. Looked up from germline, CDR1 is MGHRA and CDR2 is YSYEKL. Trimming pared 1 base from V and 8 bases from J, leaving 14 bases between. The CDR3 region is CASSQGPGLSEKLFF. The CDR3, as DNA: TGCGCCAGCAGCCAAGGTCCAGGGCTCAGCGAAAAACTGTTTTTT.

This rearrangement joins TRBV11-2 to TRBJ2-7; a weak D match, TRBD1 (6 bases). Between the trimmed V and J ends, which lost 5 bases and 4 bases, there was a span of 15 bases. There are 14 residues in the CDR3. The germline V gene has CDR1 SGHAT and CDR2 FQNNGV. DNA for the CDR3: TGTGCCAGCAGCGTTGACAGGCCCTATTACGAGCAGTACTTC. It codes for CASSVDRPYYEQYF.

This clone has just a few counts. The chain combines TRBV29-1 with TRBJ1-1; D not resolved. This CDR3 has 13 amino acids. The germline V gene encodes CDR1 SQVTM and CDR2 ANQGSEA. V lost 6 bases and J 2 bases, leaving 13 bases between the germline ends. DNA of the CDR3: TGCAGCGTCGCCCCACTTTTTAACACTGAAGCTTTCTTT. Its translation: CSVAPLFNTEAFF.

The gene calls are TRBV19 and TRBJ1-2; D unresolved. CDR1 is LNHDA and CDR2 is SQIVND in the germline V gene (reference sequence). CDR3 length equals 14 residues. The ends were cut back, 5 bases at V and 1 base at J, with 11 bases in the middle. The DNA of the CDR3 is TGTGCCAGTAGTGCCCAGGACGGTAACTATGGCTACACCTTC. It translates to CASSAQDGNYGYTF.

The chain employs TRBV11-1 and TRBJ2-7; D may correspond to TRBD1 or TRBD2 (5 bases each). Germline CDR1 SGHAT, CDR2 FQDESV (reference sequence). The V and J ends lost 2 bases and 7 bases respectively, with 15 bases between them. The CDR3 totals 14 residues. In DNA, the CDR3 is TGTGCCAGCAGCTTATCCCCCGGGGCAGGGGAGCAGTACTTC. This encodes CASSLSPGAGEQYF.

V is TRBV20-1 and J is TRBJ2-1, with a possible D match to TRBD2 (6 bases). CDR1 and CDR2 (germline): DFQATT, SNEGSKA (reference sequence). The CDR3 extends over 11 amino acids. CDR3 residues: CNPLGGNEQFF. The CDR3 DNA follows: TGCAACCCGCTGGGGGGAAATGAGCAGTTCTTC.